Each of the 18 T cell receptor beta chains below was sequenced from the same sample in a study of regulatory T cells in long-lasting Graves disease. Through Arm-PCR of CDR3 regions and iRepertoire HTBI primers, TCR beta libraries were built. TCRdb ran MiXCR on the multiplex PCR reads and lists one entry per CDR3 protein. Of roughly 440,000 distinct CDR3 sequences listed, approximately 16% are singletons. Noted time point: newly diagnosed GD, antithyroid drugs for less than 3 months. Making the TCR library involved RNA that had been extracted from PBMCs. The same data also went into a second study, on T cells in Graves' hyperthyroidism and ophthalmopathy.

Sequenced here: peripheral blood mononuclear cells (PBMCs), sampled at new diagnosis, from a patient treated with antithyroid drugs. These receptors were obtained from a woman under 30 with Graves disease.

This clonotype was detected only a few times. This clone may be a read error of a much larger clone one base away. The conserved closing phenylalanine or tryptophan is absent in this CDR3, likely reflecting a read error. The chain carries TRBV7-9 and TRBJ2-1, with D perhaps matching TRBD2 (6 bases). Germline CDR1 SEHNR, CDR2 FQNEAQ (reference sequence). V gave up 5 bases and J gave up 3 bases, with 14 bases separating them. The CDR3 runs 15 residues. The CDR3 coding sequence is TGTGCCAGCAGCGCCCGTGGGCGGGGCTACAATGAGCAGTTCCTC. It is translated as CASSARGRGYNEQFL.

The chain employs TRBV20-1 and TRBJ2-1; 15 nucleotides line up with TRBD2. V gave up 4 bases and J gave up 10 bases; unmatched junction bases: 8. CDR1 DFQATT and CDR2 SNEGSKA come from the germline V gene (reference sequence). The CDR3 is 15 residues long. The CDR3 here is CSATRTSGGVVEQFF. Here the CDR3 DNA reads TGCAGTGCTACCAGGACTAGCGGGGGGGTTGTAGAGCAGTTCTTC.

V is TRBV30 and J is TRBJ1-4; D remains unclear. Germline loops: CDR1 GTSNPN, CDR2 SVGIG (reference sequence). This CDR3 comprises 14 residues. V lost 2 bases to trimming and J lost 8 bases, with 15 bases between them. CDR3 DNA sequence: TGTGCCTGGAGTTACTTCGTCGGGTTCGAAAAACTGTTTTTT. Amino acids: CAWSYFVGFEKLFF.

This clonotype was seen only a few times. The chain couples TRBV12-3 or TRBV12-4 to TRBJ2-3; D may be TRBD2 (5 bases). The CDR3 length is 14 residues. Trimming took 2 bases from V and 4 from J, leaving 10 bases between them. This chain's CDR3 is CASSLTRSADTQYF. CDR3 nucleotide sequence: TGTGCCAGCAGTTTAACTAGATCGGCAGATACGCAGTATTTT.

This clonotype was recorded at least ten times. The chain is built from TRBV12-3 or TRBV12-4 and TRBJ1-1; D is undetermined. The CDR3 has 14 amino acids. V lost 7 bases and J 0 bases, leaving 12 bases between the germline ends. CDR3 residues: CASTPAGMNTEAFF. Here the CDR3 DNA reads TGTGCCAGCACCCCGGCAGGCATGAACACTGAAGCTTTCTTT.

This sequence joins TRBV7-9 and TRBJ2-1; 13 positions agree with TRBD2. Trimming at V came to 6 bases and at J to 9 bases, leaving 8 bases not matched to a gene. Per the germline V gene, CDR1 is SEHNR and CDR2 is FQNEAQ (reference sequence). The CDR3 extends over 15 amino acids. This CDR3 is CASRHGLAGVPEQFF. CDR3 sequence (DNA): TGTGCCAGCAGACACGGACTAGCGGGAGTGCCTGAGCAGTTCTTC.

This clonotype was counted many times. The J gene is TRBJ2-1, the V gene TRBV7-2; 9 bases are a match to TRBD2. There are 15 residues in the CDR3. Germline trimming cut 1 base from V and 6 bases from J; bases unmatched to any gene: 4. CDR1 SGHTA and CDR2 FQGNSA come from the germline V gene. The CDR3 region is CASSLGLAEINEQFF. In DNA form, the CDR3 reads TGTGCCAGCAGCTTAGGACTAGCGGAAATCAATGAGCAGTTCTTC.

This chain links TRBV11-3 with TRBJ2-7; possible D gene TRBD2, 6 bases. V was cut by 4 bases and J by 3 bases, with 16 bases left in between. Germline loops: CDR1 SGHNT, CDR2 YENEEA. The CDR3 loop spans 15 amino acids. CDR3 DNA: TGTGCCAGCAGCTCGTCTATAGCGGACCACTACGAGCAGTACTTC. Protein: CASSSSIADHYEQYF.

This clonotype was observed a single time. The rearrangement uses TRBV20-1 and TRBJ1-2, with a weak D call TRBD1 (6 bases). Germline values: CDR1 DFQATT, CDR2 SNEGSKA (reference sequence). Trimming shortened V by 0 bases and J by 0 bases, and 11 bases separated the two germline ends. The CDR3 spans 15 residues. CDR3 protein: CSARDTGLANYGYTF. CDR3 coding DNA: TGCAGTGCTAGAGATACAGGGTTAGCTAACTATGGCTACACCTTC.

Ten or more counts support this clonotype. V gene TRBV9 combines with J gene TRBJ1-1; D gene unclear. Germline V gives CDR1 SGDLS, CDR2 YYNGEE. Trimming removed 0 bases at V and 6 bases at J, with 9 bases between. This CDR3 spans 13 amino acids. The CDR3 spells CASSVEVFAEAFF. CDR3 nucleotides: TGTGCCAGCAGCGTAGAGGTTTTCGCTGAAGCTTTCTTT.

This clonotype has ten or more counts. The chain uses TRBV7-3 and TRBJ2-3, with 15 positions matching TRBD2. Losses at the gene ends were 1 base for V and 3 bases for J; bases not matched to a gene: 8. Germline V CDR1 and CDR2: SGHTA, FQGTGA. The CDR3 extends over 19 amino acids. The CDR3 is CASSLRGTSGRSRTDTQYF. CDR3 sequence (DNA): TGTGCCAGCAGCTTAAGGGGGACTAGCGGGAGGAGTAGGACAGATACGCAGTATTTT.

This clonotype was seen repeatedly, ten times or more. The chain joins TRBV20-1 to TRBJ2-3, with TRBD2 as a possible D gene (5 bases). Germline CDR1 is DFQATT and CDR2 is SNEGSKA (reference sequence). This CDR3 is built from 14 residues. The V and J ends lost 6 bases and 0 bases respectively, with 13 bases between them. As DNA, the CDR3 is TGCAGTGCATATCGTCAGCGGAGCACAGATACGCAGTATTTT. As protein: CSAYRQRSTDTQYF.

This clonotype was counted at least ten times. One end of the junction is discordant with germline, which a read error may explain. For the CDR3, the DNA is TGTGCCAGCGGCTTAATGACTGCGAACACCGGGGAGCTGTTTTTT. As protein: CASGLMTANTGELFF. The V call is TRBV7-2, the J call TRBJ2-2; no definite D call. The CDR3 length is 15 residues. Germline V gives CDR1 SGHTA, CDR2 FQGNSA.

This CDR3 reads CASSQDEAVSGNTIYF. DNA of the CDR3: TGTGCCAGCAGCCAAGATGAGGCAGTCTCTGGAAACACCATATATTTT. The chain is built from TRBV4-2 and TRBJ1-3, with D uncertain. The germline CDR1 and CDR2 sequences are LGHNA and YNFKEQ. The length of the CDR3 is 16 residues. Trimming removed 0 bases at V and 0 bases at J, with 9 bases between.

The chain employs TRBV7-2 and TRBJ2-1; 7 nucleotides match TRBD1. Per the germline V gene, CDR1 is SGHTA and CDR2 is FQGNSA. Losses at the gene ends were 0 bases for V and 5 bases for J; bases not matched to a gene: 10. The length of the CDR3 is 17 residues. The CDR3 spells CASSLAAGTAPDNEQFF. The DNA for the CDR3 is TGTGCCAGCAGCTTAGCAGCCGGGACAGCGCCCGACAATGAGCAGTTCTTC.

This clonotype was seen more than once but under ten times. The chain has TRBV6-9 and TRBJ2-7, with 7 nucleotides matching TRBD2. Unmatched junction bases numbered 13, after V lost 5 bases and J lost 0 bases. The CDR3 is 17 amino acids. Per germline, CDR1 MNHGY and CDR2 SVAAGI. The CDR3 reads CASSHRFLASGSYEQYF. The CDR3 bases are TGTGCCAGCAGTCATCGGTTTCTGGCTAGCGGCTCCTACGAGCAGTACTTC.

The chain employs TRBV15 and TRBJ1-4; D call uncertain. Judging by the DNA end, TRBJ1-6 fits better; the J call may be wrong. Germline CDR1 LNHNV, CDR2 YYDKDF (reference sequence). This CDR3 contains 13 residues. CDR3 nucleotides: TGTGCCACCAGCAGAGATCCCCAGTCACCCCTCCACTTT. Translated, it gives CATSRDPQSPLHF.

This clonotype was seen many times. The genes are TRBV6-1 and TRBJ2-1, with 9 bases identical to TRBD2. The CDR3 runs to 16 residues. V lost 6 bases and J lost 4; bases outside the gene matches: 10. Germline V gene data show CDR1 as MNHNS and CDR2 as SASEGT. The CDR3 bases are TGTGCCAGCAGCCCTAGGTGGAGCGGGGGGTACAATGAGCAGTTCTTC. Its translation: CASSPRWSGGYNEQFF.